These T cell receptor beta chains were read from a single sample in a study of blood T cell repertoires in COVID-19. The method was immunoSEQ multiplex PCR; TCRdb's version includes in-frame clones alone and lacks a portion of them. Of a few hundred thousand clones listed, around 89% are singletons. Source material: peripheral blood. These receptors all stem from a man aged 25-40 years with acute or convalescent COVID-19. The CDR3 runs from the conserved cysteine through the conserved F or W. A D gene is named only where the DNA matches it firmly. Some rows mark clone size as missing; the rest say once, few, many or name a class of expanded clone.

size: .
J: TRBJ1-2
V: TRBV19
D: .
CDR3: CASSPSGAVRYGYTF
DNA: TGTGCCAGTAGTCCTTCTGGGGCGGTTAGATATGGCTACACCTTC

size: once
J: TRBJ1-1
V: TRBV6-5
D: TRBD1
CDR3: CASRPTDRGGAFF
DNA: TGTGCCAGCAGACCCACGGACAGGGGAGGAGCTTTCTTT

size: .
J: TRBJ2-5
V: TRBV28
D: .
CDR3: CASSSTRTVETQYF
DNA: TGTGCCAGCAGCTCGACTAGGACGGTTGAGACCCAGTACTTC

size: .
J: TRBJ2-7
V: TRBV7-2
D: TRBD1
CDR3: CASSLSRDRGQGQYF
DNA: TGTGCCAGCAGCCTCTCCCGGGACAGGGGGCAGGGGCAGTACTTC

size: .
J: TRBJ2-7
V: TRBV19
D: .
CDR3: CASSIDYPRSDSPYEQYF
DNA: TGTGCCAGTAGTATAGATTACCCTAGGTCCGACAGCCCCTACGAGCAGTACTTC

size: .
J: TRBJ2-1
V: TRBV7-9
D: .
CDR3: CASSADRLLNNEQFF
DNA: TGTGCCAGCAGCGCTGACAGACTGCTCAATAATGAGCAGTTCTTC

size: .
J: TRBJ2-5
V: TRBV19
D: .
CDR3: CATMTGVAGETQYF
DNA: TGTGCCACTATGACTGGTGTGGCAGGGGAGACCCAGTACTTC

size: .
J: TRBJ2-3
V: TRBV27
D: TRBD2
CDR3: CASSRRTSGLRENTDTQYF
DNA: TGTGCCAGCAGTCGTCGGACTAGCGGGCTCCGGGAGAACACAGATACGCAGTATTTT

size: .
J: TRBJ2-7
V: TRBV30
D: .
CDR3: CAWSVQAPGEQYF
DNA: TGTGCCTGGAGTGTACAAGCCCCCGGGGAGCAGTACTTC

size: .
J: TRBJ1-1
V: TRBV6-5
D: .
CDR3: CASSYSHGVNTEAFF
DNA: TGTGCCAGCAGTTACTCCCACGGGGTGAACACTGAAGCTTTCTTT

size: .
J: TRBJ1-5
V: TRBV19
D: .
CDR3: CASSIIRQSRQPQHF
DNA: TGTGCCAGTAGTATAATTCGACAGTCAAGACAGCCCCAGCATTTT

size: .
J: TRBJ1-2
V: TRBV27
D: TRBD1
CDR3: CASSGQGKGYGYTF
DNA: TGTGCCAGCAGCGGACAGGGGAAGGGATATGGCTACACCTTC

size: .
J: TRBJ1-2
V: TRBV9
D: .
CDR3: CASSVGQGSGYTF
DNA: TGTGCCAGCAGCGTAGGGCAGGGGAGCGGCTACACCTTC

size: .
J: TRBJ2-3
V: TRBV7-8
D: TRBD2
CDR3: CASSLEAGSGQYF
DNA: TGTGCCAGCAGCTTAGAAGCGGGGTCCGGGCAGTATTTT

size: once
J: TRBJ2-2
V: TRBV11-3
D: TRBD2
CDR3: CASSPRGSGETGELFF
DNA: TGTGCCAGCAGCCCCCGGGGCAGCGGGGAAACCGGGGAGCTGTTTTTT

size: .
J: TRBJ1-4
V: TRBV3-1/TRBV3-2
D: TRBD1
CDR3: CASSPLQGSLNEKLFF
DNA: TGTGCCAGCAGCCCATTACAGGGGTCACTTAATGAAAAACTGTTTTTT

size: .
J: TRBJ2-1
V: TRBV7-6
D: TRBD2
CDR3: CASSPTSGGYNEQFF
DNA: TGTGCCAGCAGCCCTACTAGCGGGGGCTACAATGAGCAGTTCTTC

size: few
J: TRBJ1-6
V: TRBV14
D: .
CDR3: CASSQETGNSPLHF
DNA: TGTGCCAGCAGCCAAGAGACAGGAAATTCACCCCTCCACTTT

size: .
J: TRBJ2-3
V: TRBV2
D: TRBD2
CDR3: CASSDMGTSRTQYF
DNA: TGTGCCAGCAGTGATATGGGGACTAGTAGGACGCAGTATTTT

size: .
J: TRBJ1-3
V: TRBV19
D: .
CDR3: CATGPGGHINTIYF
DNA: TGTGCCACCGGACCGGGGGGCCATATTAACACCATATATTTT